The present T cell receptor (beta chain) was sequenced within a study of cytomegalovirus exposure and HLA in healthy donors. The study, taken as a whole, reports: Immune exposure information available was restricted to CMV serostatus.

Trimming at V came to 6 bases and at J to 0 bases, leaving 9 bases not matched to a gene. Germline V gene sequence: CDR1 SGHKS, CDR2 YYEKEE (reference sequence). The CDR3 spans 17 residues. As regards this clone: Its matching antigen is unknown.

PCR employed 60 Vbeta and 13 Jbeta primers. Some clones are missing from TCRdb's copy, which holds only in-frame ones; the method was immunoSEQ multiplex PCR. The sample lists about 190,000 clones, about 80% occurring once. The chain joins TRBV5-5 to TRBJ2-1, with 10 bases that match TRBD2. This receptor was identified in a boy between 5 and 17 years old in good health and CMV-seronegative. Specimen: PBMCs. This CDR3 is CASTSLAGVSSYNEQFF. CDR3 nucleotide sequence: TGTGCCAGCACCTCTCTAGCGGGAGTTAGCTCCTACAATGAGCAGTTCTTC.